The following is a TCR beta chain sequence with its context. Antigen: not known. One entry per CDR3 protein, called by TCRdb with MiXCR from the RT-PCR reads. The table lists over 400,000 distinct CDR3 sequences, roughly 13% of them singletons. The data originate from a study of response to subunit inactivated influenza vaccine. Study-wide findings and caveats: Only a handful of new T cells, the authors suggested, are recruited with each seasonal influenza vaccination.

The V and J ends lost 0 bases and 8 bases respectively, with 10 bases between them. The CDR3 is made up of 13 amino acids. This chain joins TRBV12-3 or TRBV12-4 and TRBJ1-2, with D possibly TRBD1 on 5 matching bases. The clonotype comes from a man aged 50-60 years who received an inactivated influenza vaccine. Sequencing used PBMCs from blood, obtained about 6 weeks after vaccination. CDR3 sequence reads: CASSLARGLGYTF. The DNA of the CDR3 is TGTGCCAGCAGTTTAGCTAGGGGATTAGGCTACACCTTC.